This entry is about one T cell receptor (beta chain). Original processing notes: Estimation of nucleated cell counts was performed using reference gene primer amplification. Clones were sequenced by immunoSEQ multiplex PCR, and TCRdb holds only the in-frame ones, with some missing. V and J calls and clone size are copied from that table; D and trimming were computed from the DNA. The data contain about 83,000 clones, roughly 87% of them seen just once; the ten biggest clones take up under 3%. This record comes from a study of blood T cell repertoires in COVID-19. Study-level information: Samples came from the United States, Italy and Spain, spanning acute and convalescent COVID-19. Sample material is recorded as cDNA or gDNA derived from T cells, B-cell-depleted T cells, or PBMCs.

The J segment lost 3 bases and the V segment lost 4 bases, leaving 5 bases of the junction unmatched. The CDR3 runs to 14 residues. Germline CDR1 MNHEY, CDR2 SVGAGI. The sequenced material came from peripheral blood. The source of this sequence is a woman between 45 and 60 years old with active or convalescent COVID-19. The V and J genes are TRBV6-5 and TRBJ2-5; 7 nucleotides agree with TRBD2. The chain's CDR3 is CASSSRAGKETQYF. In DNA, the CDR3 is TGTGCCAGCAGTTCTCGAGCGGGGAAAGAGACCCAGTACTTC.